The next 29 T cell receptor beta chains were all read from a single sample in a study of vaccination effects on CD4 cells after COVID-19. No antigen is known for these receptors. Profiled with immunoSEQ multiplex PCR; TCRdb holds only in-frame clones, not every one. The table has roughly 75,000 clones, approximately 72% seen once. Antigen-specific CD4+ T cells expanded by the ViraFEST assay with viral peptide pools were then sequenced. Subsequent to 10 days of culture, CD4+ T cells were isolated. Vaccinees lacked prior SARS-CoV-2 infection and tested negative for nucleocapsid antibodies. The material was CD4+ T cells from PBMCs cultured with HCoV-OC43 spike peptides, obtained before COVID-19 vaccination. The subset was: HCoV-OC43 spike overlapping peptide pool stimulation. The receptors were sampled from a human donor who received a COVID-19 vaccine.

The rearrangement joins TRBV29-1 to TRBJ1-1, with D uncertain. V was clipped by 5 bases and J by 1 base, with 8 bases between them. The CDR3 loop spans 12 amino acids. Germline CDR1 reads SQVTM; CDR2 reads ANQGSEA. The CDR3 is CSVIRGNTEAFF. CDR3 sequence (DNA): TGCAGCGTTATCCGTGGGAACACTGAAGCTTTCTTT.

This clone appeared a few times. The V and J genes are TRBV28 and TRBJ1-5; D gene unclear. The CDR3 consists of 14 residues. CDR1 and CDR2 (germline): MDHEN, SYDVKM. V lost 6 bases and J lost 1, with 10 bases in between. The CDR3 loop is CASRPTGSNQPQHF. The CDR3 nucleotides are TGTGCCAGCAGACCGACTGGAAGCAATCAGCCCCAGCATTTT.

The J gene is TRBJ2-7, the V gene TRBV7-9, with 9 bases that match TRBD2. Germline V gives CDR1 SEHNR, CDR2 FQNEAQ (reference sequence). There are 15 residues in the CDR3. V dropped 9 bases and J dropped 2; count of bases not matched to a gene: 11. The CDR3 spells CAREPPGLATYEQYV. The CDR3, as DNA: TGTGCCAGAGAGCCTCCGGGACTAGCCACCTACGAGCAGTACGTC.

This clone was picked up a small number of times. The chain is built from TRBV18 and TRBJ2-2; unclear D gene. CDR3 length: 13 residues. CDR1 KGHSH and CDR2 LQKENI come from the germline V gene. Trimming cost V 0 bases and J 4 bases, with 3 bases left between them. The CDR3: CASSPPSTGELFF. The CDR3, as DNA: TGTGCCAGCTCACCACCTTCCACCGGGGAGCTGTTTTTT.

The V gene is TRBV1, the J gene TRBJ2-5; the table gives TRBD2 as D, unverified against the DNA. TRBV1 is a recognized pseudogene. CDR3 length: 16 amino acids. The CDR3 DNA is TGCACCAGCAGCGATATCTTAGCGGGGGACCAAGAGACCCAGTACTTC. Encoded protein: CTSSDILAGDQETQYF.

The chain is built from TRBV2 and TRBJ1-2, with TRBD1 identical over 8 bases. The CDR3 is 13 residues long. The junction had 2 bases not matched to a gene; V was cut back by 6 bases and J by 2 bases. Germline V lookup: CDR1 SNHLY, CDR2 FYNNEI. The CDR3 protein is CASRTGGNYGYTF. CDR3 bases: TGTGCCAGCAGAACAGGGGGAAACTATGGCTACACCTTC.

This sequence joins TRBV7-2 and TRBJ2-1; D is uncertain. Trimming cost V 2 bases and J 9 bases, with 11 bases left between them. The CDR3 has 13 residues. Germline assignment: CDR1 SGHTA and CDR2 FQGNSA. CDR3 in amino acids: CASSLFFEPEQFF. The CDR3, as DNA: TGTGCCAGCAGCTTATTCTTTGAGCCTGAGCAGTTCTTC.

The chain recombines TRBV30 with TRBJ2-1, with D possibly being TRBD1 (5 bases). V lost 3 bases and J 2 bases, leaving 11 bases between the germline ends. CDR1 GTSNPN and CDR2 SVGIG come from the germline V gene (reference sequence). CDR3 length: 14 residues. The DNA for the CDR3 is TGTGCCTGGAGGCAGTCAGGGCCCTACAATGAGCAGTTCTTC. Its protein is CAWRQSGPYNEQFF.

The rearrangement links TRBV20-1 to TRBJ2-5; a possible D gene is TRBD2 (5 bases). In germline, CDR1 is DFQATT, CDR2 SNEGSKA (reference sequence). This CDR3 is built from 13 residues. V lost 3 bases, J lost 5 bases, and 13 bases lay in between. The CDR3 reads CSASVTPGETQYF. The CDR3 DNA reads TGCAGTGCTAGTGTTACTCCGGGGGAGACCCAGTACTTC.

The chain combines TRBV7-3 with TRBJ2-2; 8 bases line up with TRBD1. This CDR3 comprises 17 residues. Per the germline V gene, CDR1 is SGHTA and CDR2 is FQGTGA. The V and J ends lost 5 bases and 0 bases, in that order; junction bases with no gene match: 8. The CDR3 coding sequence is TGTGCCAGCAGCAAGCCGACAGGGGCCGCGAACACCGGGGAGCTGTTTTTT. Translated: CASSKPTGAANTGELFF. The entire variable domain, with the rest obtained from reference TRBV7-3 and TRBJ2-2, is as follows: GAGVSQTPSNKVTEKGKYVELRCDPISGHTALYWYRQSLGQGPEFLIYFQGTGAADDSGLPNDRFFAVRPEGSVSTLKIQRTERGDSAVYLCASSKPTGAANTGELFFGEGSRLTVL.

The V and J genes are TRBV7-3 and TRBJ1-2, with D uncertain. V was shortened by 5 bases and J by 2 bases, with 9 bases between the two germline ends. The CDR3 spans 13 residues. Germline V CDR1 and CDR2: SGHTA, FQGTGA. CDR3: CASSPGRNYGYTF. The CDR3 coding sequence is TGTGCCAGCAGCCCGGGGAGAAACTATGGCTACACCTTC.

The J gene is TRBJ2-5, the V gene TRBV24-1; D possibly corresponds to TRBD1 (6 bases). Trimming took 4 bases from V and 4 from J, leaving 18 bases between them. Germline V CDR1 and CDR2: KGHDR, SFDVKD. CDR3 length equals 16 residues. CDR3 residues: CATSDPKQGTGETQYF. In nucleotides, the CDR3 is TGTGCCACCAGTGACCCCAAACAGGGTACGGGAGAGACCCAGTACTTC.

The rearrangement joins TRBV7-2 to TRBJ2-3; D is ambiguous. CDR3 length: 15 residues. Germline V lookup: CDR1 SGHTA, CDR2 FQGNSA. The V gene lost 2 bases and the J gene lost 3 bases, with 12 bases spanning the gap. The CDR3 loop reads CASSLRVGRTDTQYF. The DNA for the CDR3 is TGTGCCAGCAGCTTAAGGGTAGGACGGACAGATACGCAGTATTTT. Combining the CDR3 with reference TRBV7-2 and TRBJ2-3 gives the whole variable domain GAGVSQSPSNKVTEKGKDVELRCDPISGHTALYWYRQSLGQGLEFLIYFQGNSAPDKSGLPSDRFSAERTGGSVSTLTIQRTQQEDSAVYLCASSLRVGRTDTQYFGPGTRLTVL.

This clone was counted once. V gene TRBV9 combines with J gene TRBJ2-5, with 13 bases aligning to TRBD2. The germline CDR1 and CDR2 sequences are SGDLS and YYNGEE. The CDR3 length is 18 residues. With 4 bases clipped from V and 0 bases from J, the junction kept 9 bases outside the gene matches. CDR3 DNA sequence: TGTGCCAGCAGCCCGAGGACTAGCGGGGGACCCTACCAAGAGACCCAGTACTTC. Its translation: CASSPRTSGGPYQETQYF.

The rearrangement joins TRBV6-4 to TRBJ1-1; TRBD1 agrees at 7 bases. This CDR3 region has 13 residues. With V trimmed by 8 bases and J by 1 base, 4 bases remained unmatched. CDR1 MRHNA and CDR2 SNTAGT come from the germline V gene. In DNA, the CDR3 is TGTGCCAGCTCCAGGACAGGGAACACTGAAGCTTTCTTT. This encodes CASSRTGNTEAFF.

This rearrangement joins TRBV6-5 to TRBJ1-2, with D possibly matching TRBD1 (6 bases). Between the trimmed V and J ends, which lost 6 bases and 8 bases, there was a span of 22 bases. The CDR3 is 15 amino acids. Per the germline V gene, CDR1 is MNHEY and CDR2 is SVGAGI. CDR3 amino acids: CASRPTPDSLLGYTF. Written as DNA, the CDR3 is TGTGCCAGCAGACCCACCCCGGACAGCCTTCTGGGCTACACCTTC.

This chain uses TRBV2 with TRBJ1-4; the D gene is possibly TRBD1 (6 bases). The CDR3 totals 17 residues. V lost 0 bases and J lost 0, with 11 bases in between. CDR1 is SNHLY, CDR2 FYNNEI, per germline. The CDR3 loop reads CASSEAGHLTTNEKLFF. CDR3 bases: TGTGCCAGCAGTGAAGCGGGACACCTTACAACTAATGAAAAACTGTTTTTT.

This clone was recorded once. The gene calls are TRBV28 and TRBJ1-1, with D unclear. Germline values: CDR1 MDHEN, CDR2 SYDVKM. This CDR3 contains 15 residues. V was clipped by 0 bases and J by 0 bases, with 8 bases between them. As DNA, the CDR3 is TGTGCCAGCAGTTTATGGGCCGGACTGAACACTGAAGCTTTCTTT. Its translation is CASSLWAGLNTEAFF.

This clone occurred a few times. The rearrangement joins TRBV11-2 to TRBJ1-2; no clear D gene. The CDR3 spans 13 residues. V was shortened by 5 bases and J by 4 bases, with 11 bases between the two germline ends. Per germline, CDR1 SGHAT and CDR2 FQNNGV. The CDR3 coding sequence is TGTGCCAGCAGCCCTTCCGGGATCTATGGCTACACCTTC. Amino acid sequence: CASSPSGIYGYTF. The complete variable domain, with remaining parts taken from reference TRBV11-2 and TRBJ1-2, reads EAGVAQSPRYKIIEKRQSVAFWCNPISGHATLYWYQQILGQGPKLLIQFQNNGVVDDSQLPKDRFSAERLKGVDSTLKIQPAKLEDSAVYLCASSPSGIYGYTFGSGTRLTVV.

The rearrangement uses TRBV4-1 and TRBJ2-3; 9 bases are shared with TRBD2. The CDR3 has 16 residues. With 4 bases clipped from V and 7 bases from J, the junction kept 12 bases outside the gene matches. CDR1 is MGHRA, CDR2 YSYEKL, per germline. Written as DNA, the CDR3 is TGCGCCAGCAGCCCGCTCACGAAAAGCGGGGGGAATACGCAGTATTTT. It translates to CASSPLTKSGGNTQYF.

The J gene is TRBJ1-1, the V gene TRBV30; 10 bases fit TRBD1. The CDR3 sequence is 13 residues long. V lost 8 bases to trimming and J lost 4 bases; unmatched junction nucleotides: 7. Germline CDR1 reads GTSNPN; CDR2 reads SVGIG (reference sequence). Here the CDR3 reads CAGDRGLGTEAFF. CDR3 DNA sequence: TGTGCCGGCGACAGGGGGCTAGGCACTGAAGCTTTCTTT.

The CDR3 is CASSIPAGAKNTEAFF. The CDR3, as DNA: TGTGCCAGTAGTATCCCTGCAGGGGCCAAGAACACTGAAGCTTTCTTT. The J gene is TRBJ1-1, the V gene TRBV19; a weak D match, TRBD1 (6 bases). The ends were cut back, 3 bases at V and 1 base at J, with 15 bases in the middle. Germline assignment: CDR1 LNHDA and CDR2 SQIVND (reference sequence). CDR3 length equals 16 residues.

This chain links TRBV6-5 with TRBJ1-1; possibly TRBD1 for D (6 bases). Germline values: CDR1 MNHEY, CDR2 SVGAGI. The CDR3 is 15 amino acids. Trimming stripped 0 bases from V and 1 base from J, with 9 bases between. CDR3 protein: CASSYSNRANTEAFF. In DNA, the CDR3 is TGTGCCAGCAGTTACTCGAACAGGGCGAACACTGAAGCTTTCTTT.

This chain uses TRBV6-1 with TRBJ1-5; TRBD1 matches 7 bases. Looked up from germline, CDR1 is MNHNS and CDR2 is SASEGT. The CDR3 runs to 17 residues. V dropped 4 bases and J dropped 0; count of bases not matched to a gene: 9. The CDR3 is CASSGHRGLLSNQPQHF. The CDR3 nucleotides are TGTGCCAGCAGTGGACACAGGGGTCTCCTTAGCAATCAGCCCCAGCATTTT.

This chain's CDR3 is CATSSGNGNTIYF. CDR3 coding DNA: TGTGCCACCAGCAGTGGCAATGGAAACACCATATATTTT. The J gene is TRBJ1-3, the V gene TRBV2; no clear D. CDR1 and CDR2 from the germline V gene are SNHLY and FYNNEI. The CDR3 is made up of 13 amino acids. V lost 10 bases, J lost 3 bases, and 13 bases lay in between.

Here the CDR3 reads CASSPTSGGAGELFF. DNA for the CDR3: TGTGCCAGCAGTCCTACTAGCGGGGGGGCCGGGGAGCTGTTTTTT. The genes are TRBV2 and TRBJ2-2; 13 bases map to TRBD2. The V and J ends lost 5 bases and 6 bases, in that order; junction bases with no gene match: 3. This CDR3 spans 15 amino acids. Germline loops: CDR1 SNHLY, CDR2 FYNNEI.

This clone was seen a handful of times. V usage is TRBV7-3 and J usage is TRBJ2-7; tentative D call: TRBD1 (7 bases). V gave up 5 bases and J gave up 2 bases, with 16 bases separating them. CDR1 is SGHTA and CDR2 is FQGTGA in the germline V gene. The CDR3 has 15 amino acids. The CDR3 protein is CASSLPGGGTYEQYV. In DNA, the CDR3 is TGTGCCAGCAGCCTCCCAGGGGGAGGAACCTACGAGCAGTACGTC.

V usage is TRBV19 and J usage is TRBJ2-4; 7 positions agree with TRBD2. The ends lost 7 bases at V and 7 bases at J; junction bases unmatched: 13. The germline V gene encodes CDR1 LNHDA and CDR2 SQIVND (reference sequence). There are 15 residues in the CDR3. The CDR3 DNA reads TGTGCCAGTACCACCATTGGGGGGGGAAGGAACATTCAGTACTTC. Amino acids: CASTTIGGGRNIQYF.

The chain combines TRBV6-1 with TRBJ2-7; no clear D gene. V was clipped by 2 bases and J by 4 bases, with 9 bases between them. The germline gives CDR1 MNHNS, CDR2 SASEGT. The CDR3 extends over 13 amino acids. The CDR3 DNA reads TGTGCCAGCAGTGAACATCCGGTATACGAGCAGTACGTC. Encoded protein: CASSEHPVYEQYV.